This T cell receptor beta chain was found in a study of T-cell memory formation after mild COVID-19. TCRdb ran MiXCR on the 5' RACE reads and lists one entry per CDR3 protein. Of approximately 350,000 distinct CDR3 sequences listed, 10% to 15% are singletons. The V end was cut by 0 bases, the J end by 0 bases, with 9 bases between. There are 17 residues in the CDR3. Specimen: PBMCs or a T cell subset sorted from them (not recorded which). The chain has TRBV23-1 and TRBJ2-6; D might be TRBD1 (6 bases). TRBV23-1 is an ORF for which the function is uncertain. The source of this sequence is a man between 18 and 35 years old who had mild COVID-19 (a few samples of this study predate the infection). Cell type and time point are not known. The CDR3 region is CASSQSDRPSGANVLTF. CDR3 in DNA: TGCGCCAGCAGTCAATCGGACAGACCCTCTGGGGCCAACGTCCTGACTTTC.